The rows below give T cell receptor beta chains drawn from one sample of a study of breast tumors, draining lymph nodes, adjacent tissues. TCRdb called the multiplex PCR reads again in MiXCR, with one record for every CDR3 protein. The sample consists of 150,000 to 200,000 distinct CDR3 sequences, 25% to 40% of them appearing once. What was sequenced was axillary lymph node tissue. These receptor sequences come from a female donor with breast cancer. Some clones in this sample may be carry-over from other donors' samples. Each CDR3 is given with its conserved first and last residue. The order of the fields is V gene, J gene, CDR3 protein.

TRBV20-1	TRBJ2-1	CSASLAGAVSYNEQFF
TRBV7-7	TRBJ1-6	CASSLRTGANSPLHF
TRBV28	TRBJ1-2	CASSASGTESF
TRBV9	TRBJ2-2	CASSVAPGGNTGELFF
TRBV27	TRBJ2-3	CASSLSSGEWLDTQYF
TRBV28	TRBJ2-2	CASSLGALGTGELFF
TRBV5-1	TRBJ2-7	CASSPRTGTYEQYF
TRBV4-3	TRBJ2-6	CASSQDPQGDPSGANVLTF
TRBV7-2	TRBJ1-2	CASSTGPSTYGYTF
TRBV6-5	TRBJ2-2	CASSYSGLTDNTGELFF
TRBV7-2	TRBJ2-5	CASSLVAGVGETQYF
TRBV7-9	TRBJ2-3	CASSSSLADTQYF
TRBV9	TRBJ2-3	CASSVGRSSRGRDPDTQYF
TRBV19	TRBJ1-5	CASVGMSNQPQHF
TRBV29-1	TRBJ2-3	CSGRDSPHTDTQYF
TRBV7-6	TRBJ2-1	CASSLRSGVKDEQFF
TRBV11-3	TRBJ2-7	CASSTRQVADLEQYF
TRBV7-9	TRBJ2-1	CASSIPLGGSNNEQFF
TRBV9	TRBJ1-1	CASSVNREGKNTEAFF
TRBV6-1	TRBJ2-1	CASRGGRVEQFF
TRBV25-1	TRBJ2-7	CASSEWVGGYEQYF
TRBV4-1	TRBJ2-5	CASSQDEGQETQYF
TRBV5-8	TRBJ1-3	CASSPDAYSGNTIYF
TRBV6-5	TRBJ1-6	CASSFGPSRNSPLHF
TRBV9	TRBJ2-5	CASSTGLAGGRETQYF
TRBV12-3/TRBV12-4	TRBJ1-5	CASSNGGYQETQHF
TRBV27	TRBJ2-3	CASSLRAERQGPTDTQYF
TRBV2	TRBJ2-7	CASSQQGSINEQYF
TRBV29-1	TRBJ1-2	CSVAEGENYGYTF
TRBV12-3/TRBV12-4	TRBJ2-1	CASRTGGAARDEQFF
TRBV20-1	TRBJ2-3	CSARAGDTQYF
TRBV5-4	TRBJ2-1	CASNLPGLVSEQFF
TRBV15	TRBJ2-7	CATSSGGTGGGREQYF
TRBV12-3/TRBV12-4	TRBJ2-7	CASSFPGLGRKQYF
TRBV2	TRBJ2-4	CASIPRTVKNIQYF
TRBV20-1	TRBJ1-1	CSATYGVSEAFF
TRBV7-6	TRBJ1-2	CAITPGGHNYGYTF
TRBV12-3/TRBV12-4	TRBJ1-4	CASSFGGSGEKLFF
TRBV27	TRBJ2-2	CASSLWAGGTGELFF
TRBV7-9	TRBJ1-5	CASSFYICSARAGDRVGNQPQHF
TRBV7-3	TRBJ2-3	CASSPYLTDTQYF
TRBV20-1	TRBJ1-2	CSATFTNGYTF
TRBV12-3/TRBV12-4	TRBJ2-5	CASSPRTATRETQYF
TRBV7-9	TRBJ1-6	CAGGLEESPLHF
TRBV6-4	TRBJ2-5	CASIGCLGSGDRTQYF